The 18 T cell receptor beta chains below were found in one sample sequenced in a study of beta chain features in type 1 diabetes. The authors reverse transcribed all of the isolated RNA, so sequencing captured expressed TCRB transcripts. Profiled with immunoSEQ multiplex PCR; TCRdb holds only in-frame clones, not every one. The sample gives about half a million clones, about 29% of which show up once; 0.05% to 0.065% is in the top ten. The sequenced sample consisted of naive CD4+ T cells from blood. These receptor sequences come from a man in his late teens or twenties in good health.

This clone has a handful of counts. The same CDR3 is also encoded by other DNA sequences in this sample. The V call is TRBV30, the J call TRBJ1-4; 7 bases line up with TRBD1. This CDR3 contains 14 residues. CDR1 and CDR2 from the germline V gene are GTSNPN and SVGIG (reference sequence). J lost 3 bases, V lost 3 bases, and 4 bases had no gene match. The chain's CDR3 is CAWSPGQPNEKLFF. CDR3 sequence (DNA): TGTGCCTGGAGCCCGGGACAGCCTAATGAAAAACTGTTTTTT.

In this sample, this clone turned up a few times. The gene calls are TRBV14 and TRBJ2-1, with D maybe TRBD2 (5 bases). Trimming stripped 4 bases from V and 1 base from J, with 8 bases between. This CDR3 contains 14 residues. CDR1 is SGHDN and CDR2 is FVKESK in the germline V gene. In DNA form, the CDR3 reads TGTGCCAGCAGCCTAAGCGGTTCCTACAATGAGCAGTTCTTC. Protein product: CASSLSGSYNEQFF.

The chain joins TRBV29-1 to TRBJ1-2; D not resolved. Looked up from germline, CDR1 is SQVTM and CDR2 is ANQGSEA. V was cut by 2 bases and J by 11 bases, with 15 bases left in between. CDR3 length: 12 residues. CDR3 nucleotides: TGCAGCGTTGAATGGCCGGGCCTGGGGTACACCTTC. Its protein is CSVEWPGLGYTF.

The rearrangement joins TRBV19 to TRBJ2-7; no reliable D call. The V end was cut by 4 bases, the J end by 2 bases, with 12 bases between. CDR1 and CDR2 from the germline V gene are LNHDA and SQIVND (reference sequence). This CDR3 is built from 14 residues. The CDR3 spells CASSRRAGTYEQYF. DNA of the CDR3: TGTGCCAGTAGTAGACGGGCAGGAACCTACGAGCAGTACTTC.

V and J are TRBV28 and TRBJ2-3, with D perhaps TRBD1 (6 bases). The V end lost 3 bases, the J end lost 1 base, and 14 bases lay between the germline ends. The length of the CDR3 is 16 residues. Germline V lookup: CDR1 MDHEN, CDR2 SYDVKM. For the CDR3, the DNA is TGTGCCAGCAGTTTGTCAACAGGGTGGGGCACAGATACGCAGTATTTT. Protein sequence: CASSLSTGWGTDTQYF.

The V and J genes are TRBV7-9 and TRBJ2-1; TRBD2 matches at 11 bases. CDR3 length equals 17 residues. V gave up 1 base and J gave up 2 bases; unmatched junction bases: 4. The germline V gene encodes CDR1 SEHNR and CDR2 FQNEAQ (reference sequence). The CDR3 coding sequence is TGTGCCAGCAGCTTAGGTCTAGCGGGAGGAACCTACAATGAGCAGTTCTTC. Residues: CASSLGLAGGTYNEQFF.

The chain joins TRBV19 to TRBJ2-6; no clear D. Germline V gene sequence: CDR1 LNHDA, CDR2 SQIVND (reference sequence). V was pared by 5 bases and J by 2 bases, with 13 bases between. There are 16 residues in the CDR3. CDR3 nucleotide sequence: TGTGCCAGTAGTGTATCATCCTTAGCTGGGGCCAACGTCCTGACTTTC. Its protein product is CASSVSSLAGANVLTF.

This chain uses TRBV2 with TRBJ1-2; no definite D call. Germline V gene data show CDR1 as SNHLY and CDR2 as FYNNEI. V was pared by 0 bases and J by 5 bases, with 7 bases between. This CDR3 region has 13 residues. In nucleotides, the CDR3 is TGTGCCAGCAGTGAAGCACGGAGGTATGGCTACACCTTC. It is translated as CASSEARRYGYTF.

This rearrangement joins TRBV5-1 to TRBJ2-5; D perhaps matches TRBD2 (5 bases). The CDR3 has 13 residues. CDR1 and CDR2 from the germline V gene are SGHRS and YFSETQ. The V end was cut by 7 bases, the J end by 2 bases, with 12 bases between. CDR3 sequence (DNA): TGCGCCAGCGGCCCCGGGGTACAAGAGACCCAGTACTTC. Encoded protein: CASGPGVQETQYF.

This chain links TRBV29-1 with TRBJ2-1; TRBD1 aligns across 10 bases. The CDR3 has 15 amino acids. Trimming removed 8 bases from V and 3 bases from J; junction bases left unmatched: 10. Looked up from germline, CDR1 is SQVTM and CDR2 is ANQGSEA. The CDR3 region is CSTSGQGGYYNEQFF. The CDR3 bases are TGCAGCACCAGTGGACAGGGGGGGTACTACAATGAGCAGTTCTTC.

The rearrangement joins TRBV29-1 to TRBJ2-4, with D possibly TRBD1 on 6 matching bases. Trimming removed 5 bases from V and 7 bases from J, with 12 bases in between. Looked up from germline, CDR1 is SQVTM and CDR2 is ANQGSEA. The length of the CDR3 is 12 residues. CDR3 in amino acids: CSVKSTGNIQYF. DNA for the CDR3: TGCAGCGTTAAGTCCACAGGGAACATTCAGTACTTC.

The chain has TRBV4-3 and TRBJ2-7, with a tentative D call TRBD2 (5 bases). V dropped 3 bases and J dropped 0 bases, with 9 bases sitting between them. This CDR3 has 14 amino acids. Germline CDR1 reads LGHNA; CDR2 reads YSLEER. CDR3 nucleotide sequence: TGCGCCAGCAGCCAGGACTCCCGCTCCTACGAGCAGTACTTC. This gives the protein CASSQDSRSYEQYF.

The J gene is TRBJ1-1, the V gene TRBV29-1; D gene unclear. The CDR3 spans 12 residues. V was cut by 7 bases and J by 6 bases, with 15 bases left in between. CDR1 and CDR2 (germline): SQVTM, ANQGSEA. CDR3 nucleotides: TGCAGCGGCCTGGAGGGAAGAGCTGAAGCTTTCTTT. Encoded protein: CSGLEGRAEAFF.

This clone was observed a few times. The chain is built from TRBV2 and TRBJ2-5; TRBD1 agrees at 7 bases. V lost 6 bases to trimming and J lost 4 bases; unmatched junction nucleotides: 8. The germline CDR1 and CDR2 sequences are SNHLY and FYNNEI. The CDR3 sequence is 14 residues long. This chain's CDR3 is CASRERQGLETQYF. The CDR3 coding sequence is TGTGCCAGCAGAGAAAGACAGGGCCTAGAGACCCAGTACTTC.

The chain combines TRBV15 with TRBJ2-7, with 10 bases that match TRBD2. Looked up from germline, CDR1 is LNHNV and CDR2 is YYDKDF (reference sequence). The CDR3 length is 15 residues. V was clipped by 2 bases and J by 5 bases; unmatched bases: 6. DNA for the CDR3: TGTGCCACCAGCAGACGTTCTAGCGGGAGCCACGAGCAGTACTTC. Translated, it gives CATSRRSSGSHEQYF.

V usage is TRBV6-6 and J usage is TRBJ1-2; possible D gene TRBD1, 6 bases. CDR1 MNHNY and CDR2 SVGAGI come from the germline V gene (reference sequence). V was shortened by 0 bases and J by 6 bases, with 11 bases between the two germline ends. CDR3 length: 14 amino acids. CDR3 sequence (DNA): TGTGCCAGCAGTTACTCGGAGGGGGTAGATGGCTACACCTTC. Translation: CASSYSEGVDGYTF.

V usage is TRBV29-1 and J usage is TRBJ2-7; unclear D gene. Germline lookup yields CDR1 SQVTM and CDR2 ANQGSEA. Trimming removed 4 bases at V and 4 bases at J, with 11 bases between. The CDR3 is 12 residues long. CDR3 loop: CSVVASGYEQYF. CDR3 nucleotides: TGCAGCGTTGTTGCCTCGGGTTACGAGCAGTACTTC.

The V call is TRBV5-1, the J call TRBJ2-3; 15 nucleotides align to TRBD2. The CDR3 has 18 residues. CDR1 and CDR2 from the germline V gene are SGHRS and YFSETQ. The V gene end was trimmed by 4 bases and the J gene end by 0 bases; junction bases not matched to a gene: 6. The CDR3 sequence is CASSLEGLAGGSTDTQYF. The DNA of the CDR3 is TGCGCCAGCAGCCTCGAAGGACTAGCGGGAGGGAGCACAGATACGCAGTATTTT.